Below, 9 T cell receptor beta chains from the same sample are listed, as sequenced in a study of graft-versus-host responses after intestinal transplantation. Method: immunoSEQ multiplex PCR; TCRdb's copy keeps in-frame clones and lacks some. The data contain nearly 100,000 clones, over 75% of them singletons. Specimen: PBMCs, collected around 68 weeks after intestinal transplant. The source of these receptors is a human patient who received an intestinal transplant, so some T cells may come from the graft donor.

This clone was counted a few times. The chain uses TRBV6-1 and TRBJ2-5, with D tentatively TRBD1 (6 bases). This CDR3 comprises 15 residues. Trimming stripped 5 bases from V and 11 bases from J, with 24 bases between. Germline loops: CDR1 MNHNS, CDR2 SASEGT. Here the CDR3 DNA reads TGTGCCAGCAGTAACCTGGACAGAACGGCCCGAGAGCAGTACTTC. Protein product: CASSNLDRTAREQYF.

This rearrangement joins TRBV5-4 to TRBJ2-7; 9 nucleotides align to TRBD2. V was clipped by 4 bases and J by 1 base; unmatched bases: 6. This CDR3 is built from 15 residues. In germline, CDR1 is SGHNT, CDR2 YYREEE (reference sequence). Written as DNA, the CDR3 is TGTGCCAGCAGCCTGGCGGCGGGGGGGTCCTACGAGCAGTACTTC. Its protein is CASSLAAGGSYEQYF.

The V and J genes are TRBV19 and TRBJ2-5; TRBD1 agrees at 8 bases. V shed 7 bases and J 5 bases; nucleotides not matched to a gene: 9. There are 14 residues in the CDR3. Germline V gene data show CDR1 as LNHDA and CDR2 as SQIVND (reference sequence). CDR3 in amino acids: CASTPGGQEETQYF. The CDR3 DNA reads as TGTGCCAGTACCCCCGGGGGACAGGAGGAGACCCAGTACTTC.

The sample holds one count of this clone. The CDR3 DNA follows: TGTGCCAGCAGCGTCGGTGGCAGGGAGGCGAACACTGAAGCTTTCTTT. Its translation: CASSVGGREANTEAFF. The chain employs TRBV9 and TRBJ1-1, with a weak D call TRBD1 (5 bases). V lost 2 bases to trimming and J lost 1 base, with 15 bases between them. The CDR3 is 16 residues long. Germline assignment: CDR1 SGDLS and CDR2 YYNGEE.

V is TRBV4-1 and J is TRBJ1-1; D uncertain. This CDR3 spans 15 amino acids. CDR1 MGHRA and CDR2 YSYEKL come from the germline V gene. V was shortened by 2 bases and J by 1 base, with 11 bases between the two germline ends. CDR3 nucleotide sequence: TGCGCCAGCAGCCAACCTTTTGAGGGGAACACTGAAGCTTTCTTT. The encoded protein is CASSQPFEGNTEAFF.

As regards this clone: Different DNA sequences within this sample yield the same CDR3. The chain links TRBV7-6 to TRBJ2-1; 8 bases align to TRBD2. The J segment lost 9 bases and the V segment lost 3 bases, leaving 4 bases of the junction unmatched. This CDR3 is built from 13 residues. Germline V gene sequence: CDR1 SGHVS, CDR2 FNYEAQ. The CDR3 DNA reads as TGTGCCAGCAGCTTGGCGGGGGGCGGTGAGCAGTTCTTC. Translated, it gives CASSLAGGGEQFF. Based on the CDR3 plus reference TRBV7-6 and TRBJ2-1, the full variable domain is GAGVSQSPRYKVTKRGQDVALRCDPISGHVSLYWYRQALGQGPEFLTYFNYEAQQDKSGLPNDRFSAERPEGSISTLTIQRTEQRDSAMYRCASSLAGGGEQFFGPGTRLTVL.

The CDR3 region is CASSLGSGTPLHF. In nucleotides, the CDR3 is TGTGCCAGCAGTCTCGGGTCCGGGACACCCCTCCACTTT. This chain connects TRBV6-5 to TRBJ1-6, with no clear D. The V and J ends lost 5 bases and 11 bases respectively, with 13 bases between them. The CDR3 totals 13 residues. The germline V gene has CDR1 MNHEY and CDR2 SVGAGI.

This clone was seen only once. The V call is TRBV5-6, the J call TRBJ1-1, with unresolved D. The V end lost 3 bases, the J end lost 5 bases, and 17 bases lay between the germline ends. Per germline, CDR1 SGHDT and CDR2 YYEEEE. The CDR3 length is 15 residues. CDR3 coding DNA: TGTGCCAGCAGCTCTAACCAACACCTACTTACTGAAGCTTTCTTT. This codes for CASSSNQHLLTEAFF.

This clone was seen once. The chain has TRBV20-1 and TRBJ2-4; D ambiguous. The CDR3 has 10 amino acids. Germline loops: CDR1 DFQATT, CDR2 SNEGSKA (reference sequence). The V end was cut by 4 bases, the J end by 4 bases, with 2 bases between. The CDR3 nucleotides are TGCAGTGCTACAAAAAACATTCAGTACTTC. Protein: CSATKNIQYF.